The subject of this entry is one T cell receptor (beta chain). Its antigen is not yet known. Within one base of it there is no much larger clone, and no base qualities were kept. The data stem from a study of identical twins (dated by TCRdb to the mid-2010s). Background on the whole study: To test whether fetal clonotypes persist, the study used deep sequencing on TCR alpha and beta repertoires from monozygotic twins, unrelated adults of various ages, and cord blood. To rule out contamination, the twin experiments were replicated at different times with different library preparation protocols.

The germline V gene provides CDR1 SGHTA and CDR2 FQGNSA. The cysteine opens and the phenylalanine closes a CDR3 of 17 amino acids. Only the CDR3 part of the read is kept: 51 bases, read in frame from the first base. The germline ends are 17 bases apart after V is trimmed by 5 bases and J by 0 bases. The method behind the library was 5' RACE. Data came from an Illumina HiSeq 2000. Template switching introduced a universal primer binding site; the final cDNA contained a unique molecular identifier, enabling accurate counting of TCR cDNA molecules. Specific primers in the conserved constant-segment region were used to synthesize first-strand cDNA for the TCR alpha and beta chains. To control for contamination, every cDNA library carried two barcodes: a SMART-Mk sample barcode plus Illumina barcodes. TruSeq adapter sequences, together with Illumina sample barcodes, were added in two successive PCR steps. The TCR alpha and beta cDNA libraries were sequenced on the Illumina HiSeq platform using custom primers. Per the authors' processing: MiGEC processed the raw reads to extract unique molecular identifiers, while MiXCR was used to determine the CDR3 positions. For each individual, recombination models were inferred using an EM algorithm with the repgenHMM and IGoR tools. Shared clonotypes were analyzed with the tcR package in R, and sharing was normalized by the product of cloneset sizes. To study raw recombination free of thymic and clonal selection effects, out-of-frame nonproductive sequences were analyzed. TCRdb passed the public sequencing reads through fastp at Q25 and MiXCR, retaining productive beta sequences. Rows merge per CDR3 protein into single entries with the most common DNA and genes. The V and J calls were determined by TCRdb, not by the authors. For this sample the table gives about 530,000 distinct CDR3 sequences, of which about 15% were detected only once. The leading ten clones occupy roughly 0.4% of the sample.

Only healthy Caucasian donors were included. The twin cohort consisted of three pairs of female monozygotic twins, all aged 18 to 29 years. Positive isolation kits from Invitrogen were used to isolate CD4+ and CD8+ T cell populations. Broader findings and caveats from the paper: The excess sharing between twins in beta out-of-frame sequences was weaker because fewer shared sequences reduced the signal-to-noise ratio. Zero-insertion analyses could be partly confounded by invariant T cells such as MAIT and iNKT, although diverse VJ usage argued against such confounding for most clonotypes. Compared with coincidental sharing between unrelated individuals, an excess of low generation-probability sequences was observed among out-of-frame TCR alpha sequences shared between twins. In monozygotic twins, recombination models systematically underestimated out-of-frame TCR alpha sharing, but the models matched the sharing seen between unrelated individuals. Abundant cord blood beta clonotypes had fewer insertions, young adult naive repertoires showed a similar but weaker trend, and memory repertoires showed no such trend. Because the same donors could not be followed over many years, the conclusions relied on cross-sectional statistical analysis.

These same records also appear under a second study, on yellow fever vaccine responses in identical twins. As noted in the second study: According to the authors, the vaccine-induced T cell response in identical twins seemed to be partly convergent and partly specific to each individual. In the study, vaccine-responding T cell clones were precisely tracked in identical twins.

Sequenced input: CD4+ T cells sorted from blood. This chain joins TRBV7-2 to TRBJ1-3; too little of a D gene remains to name it. The sequence derives from a woman in her late teens or twenties in good health. The DNA sequence reads TGTGCCAGCAGCCCCCACGGTGGCGGGAACTCTGGAAACACCATATATTTT. It translates as CASSPHGGGNSGNTIYF.